The 4 T cell receptor beta chains reported below all come from one sample, sequenced in a study of shared clonotypes between healthy human individuals. Measured with immunoSEQ multiplex PCR; TCRdb has only the in-frame clones, and not every one. The data hold about 1 million clones, with about 75% observed a single time. Material: memory CD4+ T cells sorted from blood. Specified subset: CD45RA-negative fraction. These receptor sequences come from a man between 18 and 29 years old in good health.

V usage is TRBV6-5 and J usage is TRBJ1-1; possible D gene TRBD1, 5 bases. Germline CDR1 and CDR2: MNHEY and SVGAGI. Trimming took off 6 bases at V and 2 bases at J, with 10 bases between the two ends. The CDR3 totals 13 residues. The CDR3 loop is CASRLRGNTEAFF. As DNA, the CDR3 is TGTGCCAGCAGGCTTAGGGGTAACACTGAAGCTTTCTTT.

The chain has TRBV27 and TRBJ2-5; maybe TRBD1 (6 bases). Per germline, CDR1 MNHEY and CDR2 SMNVEV (reference sequence). The V end was cut by 2 bases, the J end by 5 bases, with 6 bases between. The CDR3 is 12 amino acids. This CDR3 is CASSLRGETQYF. CDR3 DNA: TGTGCCAGCAGTTTAAGGGGGGAGACCCAGTACTTC.

The chain is built from TRBV2 and TRBJ2-2, with no clear D. The CDR3 totals 15 residues. Trimming removed 3 bases from V and 0 bases from J, with 8 bases in between. Germline CDR1 reads SNHLY; CDR2 reads FYNNEI. The CDR3 protein is CASSEALANTGELFF. The CDR3 nucleotides are TGTGCCAGCAGTGAGGCACTTGCGAACACCGGGGAGCTGTTTTTT.

V and J are TRBV9 and TRBJ2-2; D is uncertain. The CDR3 has 16 residues. The germline V and J ends were trimmed by 0 bases and 1 base, with 10 bases remaining between them. Per the germline V gene, CDR1 is SGDLS and CDR2 is YYNGEE. The CDR3 is CASSVGRRWNTGELFF. Here the CDR3 DNA reads TGTGCCAGCAGCGTAGGCAGGAGATGGAACACCGGGGAGCTGTTTTTT.